Below are 18 T cell receptor beta chains sequenced from a single sample in a study of CD8+ T cells in alopecia areata. Following RNA extraction, reverse transcription yielded cDNA that acted as the sequencing template. Here immunoSEQ multiplex PCR was the method, and the copy in TCRdb shows in-frame clones only, minus some. The profile shows about 140,000 clones, around 57% of them singletons. The specimen sequenced was CD4+ T cells sorted from blood. Every receptor here comes from a human donor in good health.

The chain has TRBV2 and TRBJ1-2; no clear D gene. Trimming pared 7 bases from V and 6 bases from J, leaving 3 bases between. Germline V CDR1 and CDR2: SNHLY, FYNNEI. The CDR3 is 9 amino acids. CDR3 nucleotides: TGTGCCAGCAAGAATGGCTACACCTTC. Protein sequence: CASKNGYTF.

This clone was counted only a few times. CDR3 nucleotide sequence: TGCAGCGTTGGTGCTAGCGGGACCTACAATGAGCAGTTCTTC. This codes for CSVGASGTYNEQFF. This chain joins TRBV29-1 and TRBJ2-1; 9 bases agree with TRBD2. The CDR3 contains 14 residues. CDR1 is SQVTM, CDR2 ANQGSEA, per germline. The trim removed 4 bases at V and 2 bases at J, leaving 3 bases unmatched.

This chain links TRBV29-1 with TRBJ2-3; maybe TRBD2 (6 bases). This CDR3 has 14 amino acids. Trimming pared 4 bases from V and 4 bases from J, leaving 15 bases between. Germline CDR1 SQVTM, CDR2 ANQGSEA. The CDR3 sequence is CSVGGGDTPDTQYF. In nucleotides, the CDR3 is TGCAGCGTTGGGGGAGGTGACACACCAGATACGCAGTATTTT.

CDR3 protein: CASSQGRDYEQYF. In DNA form, the CDR3 reads TGTGCCAGCAGTCAGGGGCGGGACTACGAGCAGTACTTC. The V and J genes are TRBV7-2 and TRBJ2-7; D is perhaps TRBD1 or TRBD2 (6 bases each). The germline CDR1 and CDR2 sequences are SGHTA and FQGNSA. V gave up 6 bases and J gave up 3 bases, with 12 bases separating them. CDR3 length: 13 residues.

The chain is built from TRBV29-1 and TRBJ2-1; D is ambiguous. The V gene's germline CDR1 is SQVTM and CDR2 ANQGSEA. This CDR3 has 11 residues. The ends were cut back, 3 bases at V and 9 bases at J, with 9 bases in the middle. The CDR3 sequence is CSVDGASEQFF. The CDR3 DNA is TGCAGCGTTGACGGTGCGAGTGAGCAGTTCTTC.

J is TRBJ1-5 and V is TRBV6-5; the D is unclear. Germline lookup yields CDR1 MNHEY and CDR2 SVGAGI. The CDR3 runs to 14 residues. V dropped 2 bases and J dropped 2 bases, with 7 bases sitting between them. The CDR3 reads CASSYRDGNQPQHF. The DNA for the CDR3 is TGTGCCAGCAGTTACAGGGATGGCAATCAGCCCCAGCATTTT.

This clone was picked up a small number of times. V gene TRBV15 combines with J gene TRBJ2-7; 8 bases are a match to TRBD2. Germline CDR1 is LNHNV and CDR2 is YYDKDF (reference sequence). Germline trimming cut 1 base from V and 3 bases from J; bases unmatched to any gene: 8. There are 16 residues in the CDR3. This CDR3 reads CATSRAGGARGYEQYF. CDR3 DNA: TGTGCCACCAGCAGAGCCGGGGGGGCTAGGGGCTACGAGCAGTACTTC.

This clone appeared a few times. This rearrangement joins TRBV29-1 to TRBJ2-3; TRBD2 agrees at 13 bases. Germline-derived CDR1 and CDR2 are SQVTM and ANQGSEA. J was trimmed by 8 bases and V by 4 bases; bases with no gene match: 12. There are 16 residues in the CDR3. The CDR3 DNA is TGCAGCGTTGGCGATCGTGGACTAGCGGGAGTTTTTACGCAGTATTTT. This translates into CSVGDRGLAGVFTQYF.

This clone was counted a few times. V gene TRBV29-1 combines with J gene TRBJ2-5; possibly TRBD2 for D (6 bases). The V and J ends lost 4 bases and 2 bases respectively, with 11 bases between them. CDR3 length: 13 residues. The germline V gene encodes CDR1 SQVTM and CDR2 ANQGSEA. The CDR3 nucleotides read TGCAGCGTTGCGGCTAGCGTACAAGAGACCCAGTACTTC. It is translated as CSVAASVQETQYF.

In its sample, this clone was seen once. V and J are TRBV15 and TRBJ2-2; D possibly uses TRBD1 or TRBD2 (5 bases each). Germline CDR1 and CDR2: LNHNV and YYDKDF (reference sequence). V gave up 1 base and J gave up 5 bases, with 11 bases separating them. The CDR3 has 15 residues. CDR3: CATSRAGLPTGELFF. The CDR3 coding sequence is TGTGCCACCAGCAGAGCGGGGCTACCAACCGGGGAGCTGTTTTTT.

The rearrangement uses TRBV4-1 and TRBJ2-6, with 7 bases aligning to TRBD2. V lost 5 bases to trimming and J lost 3 bases; unmatched junction nucleotides: 16. CDR1 and CDR2 (germline): MGHRA, YSYEKL. The CDR3 runs 19 residues. The CDR3 here is CASSRSGAELFLGANVLTF. In DNA, the CDR3 is TGCGCCAGCAGCAGAAGCGGGGCCGAACTTTTTCTTGGGGCCAACGTCCTGACTTTC.

This rearrangement joins TRBV4-1 to TRBJ1-2, with TRBD1 matching 11 bases. The V and J ends lost 2 bases and 8 bases, in that order; junction bases with no gene match: 4. Per the germline V gene, CDR1 is MGHRA and CDR2 is YSYEKL. The CDR3 extends over 14 amino acids. CDR3 bases: TGCGCCAGCAGCCAACCCCGGACAGGGGGCGGCTACACCTTC. Protein product: CASSQPRTGGGYTF.

The chain uses TRBV4-1 and TRBJ2-7; perhaps TRBD2 as D (5 bases). CDR3 length: 15 residues. Germline lookup yields CDR1 MGHRA and CDR2 YSYEKL. V was clipped by 0 bases and J by 7 bases, with 16 bases between them. In DNA, the CDR3 is TGCGCCAGCAGCCAAGAAGCGCTCCCGGGAAGGGAGCAGTACTTC. Encoded protein: CASSQEALPGREQYF.

This clone was counted only a few times. The V gene is TRBV10-3, the J gene TRBJ1-4; 12 bases line up with TRBD1. Germline CDR1 reads ENHRY; CDR2 reads SYGVKD. The CDR3 has 16 amino acids. The V and J ends lost 3 bases and 4 bases, in that order; junction bases with no gene match: 3. CDR3 loop: CAISEGTGGINEKLFF. DNA of the CDR3: TGTGCCATCAGTGAAGGGACAGGGGGCATTAATGAAAAACTGTTTTTT.

J is TRBJ2-5 and V is TRBV29-1, with no clear D. CDR3 length equals 12 residues. V was cut by 6 bases and J by 2 bases, with 10 bases left in between. Germline CDR1 reads SQVTM; CDR2 reads ANQGSEA. This chain's CDR3 is CSVRIYQETQYF. The CDR3, as DNA: TGCAGCGTCAGGATTTATCAAGAGACCCAGTACTTC.

The J gene is TRBJ1-1, the V gene TRBV7-8, with no clear D. The germline V and J ends were trimmed by 1 base and 0 bases, with 6 bases remaining between them. Germline loops: CDR1 SGHVS, CDR2 FQNEAQ. CDR3 length equals 14 residues. CDR3 nucleotide sequence: TGTGCCAGCAGCTTAGTACTCGTGAACACTGAAGCTTTCTTT. Encoded protein: CASSLVLVNTEAFF. Drawing the rest from reference TRBV7-8 and TRBJ1-1, the complete variable domain is GAGVSQSPRYKVAKRGQDVALRCDPISGHVSLFWYQQALGQGPEFLTYFQNEAQLDKSGLPSDRFFAERPEGSVSTLKIQRTQQEDSAVYLCASSLVLVNTEAFFGQGTRLTVV.

The V and J genes are TRBV30 and TRBJ1-1; 8 nucleotides line up with TRBD1. The CDR3 runs 12 residues. The V and J ends lost 3 bases and 9 bases, in that order; junction bases with no gene match: 6. Germline CDR1 GTSNPN, CDR2 SVGIG (reference sequence). In DNA form, the CDR3 reads TGTGCCTGGAGGTCCGGGACAGGACAAGCTTTCTTT. This sequence encodes CAWRSGTGQAFF.

V and J are TRBV25-1 and TRBJ2-2; D unresolved. CDR3 size: 17 residues. Germline values: CDR1 MGHDK, CDR2 SYGVNS. V was shortened by 1 base and J by 1 base, with 13 bases between the two germline ends. CDR3 in amino acids: CASSESPLVVNTGELFF. The CDR3 bases are TGTGCCAGCAGTGAATCCCCTCTAGTTGTGAACACCGGGGAGCTGTTTTTT. Looking up the rest from reference TRBV25-1 and TRBJ2-2 gives the full variable domain: EADIYQTPRYLVIGTGKKITLECSQTMGHDKMYWYQQDPGMELHLIHYSYGVNSTEKGDLSSESTVSRIRTEHFPLTLESARPSHTSQYLCASSESPLVVNTGELFFGEGSRLTVL.